The next 6 T cell receptor beta chains were all read from a single sample in a study of blood T cell repertoires in COVID-19. Repertoires were generated with immunoSEQ multiplex PCR, while TCRdb's copy carries only in-frame clones and drops some. This repertoire shows more than 350,000 clones, 89% found once; its top ten account for approximately 3%. The sample was peripheral blood. Receptors originate from a woman under 40 with COVID-19, enrolled during active disease.

The chain couples TRBV14 to TRBJ1-1, with unresolved D. Per the germline V gene, CDR1 is SGHDN and CDR2 is FVKESK. V lost 1 base, J lost 9 bases, and 15 bases lay in between. This CDR3 contains 14 residues. CDR3 nucleotides: TGTGCCAGCAGCCAAGGCGGTGGTAGACTTAAAGCTTTCTTT. This sequence encodes CASSQGGGRLKAFF.

This rearrangement joins TRBV28 to TRBJ1-1, with 10 positions matching TRBD1. J gave up 4 bases and V 5 bases, and 10 bases lay outside the gene matches. In germline, CDR1 is MDHEN, CDR2 SYDVKM. The length of the CDR3 is 16 residues. Written as DNA, the CDR3 is TGTGCCAGCAGTCCGCCGACAGGGGGCCGGACCACTGAAGCTTTCTTT. Its translation: CASSPPTGGRTTEAFF. Filled out from reference TRBV28 and TRBJ1-1, the complete variable domain reads DVKVTQSSRYLVKRTGEKVFLECVQDMDHENMFWYRQDPGLGLRLIYFSYDVKMKEKGDIPEGYSVSREKKERFSLILESASTNQTSMYLCASSPPTGGRTTEAFFGQGTRLTVV.

This clone was seen just once. The chain combines TRBV27 with TRBJ2-3; 9 bases fit TRBD1. Germline V gene data show CDR1 as MNHEY and CDR2 as SMNVEV (reference sequence). V lost 8 bases to trimming and J lost 3 bases; unmatched junction nucleotides: 6. The CDR3 has 14 residues. CDR3 protein: CASQRQGGTDTQYF. CDR3 sequence (DNA): TGTGCCAGCCAAAGACAGGGGGGGACAGATACGCAGTATTTT.

The chain combines TRBV7-2 with TRBJ2-5; 15 bases agree with TRBD2. Germline-derived CDR1 and CDR2 are SGHTA and FQGNSA. This CDR3 is 16 amino acids long. J gave up 5 bases and V 4 bases, and 5 bases lay outside the gene matches. CDR3 residues: CASSSWTSGRVETQYF. The CDR3, as DNA: TGTGCCAGCAGCTCGTGGACTAGCGGGAGGGTTGAGACCCAGTACTTC.

The CDR3 DNA follows: TGTGCCAGCAGCCGCGTGGACAGGGGATCGGGCTACACCTTC. Translation: CASSRVDRGSGYTF. V gene TRBV7-8 combines with J gene TRBJ1-2; 9 bases line up with TRBD1. Germline-derived CDR1 and CDR2 are SGHVS and FQNEAQ. With 5 bases clipped from V and 8 bases from J, the junction kept 9 bases outside the gene matches. The CDR3 has 14 amino acids.

This rearrangement joins TRBV6-5 to TRBJ1-1; no firm D call. Germline V gives CDR1 MNHEY, CDR2 SVGAGI. The CDR3 length is 13 residues. Trimming removed 0 bases from V and 6 bases from J, with 8 bases in between. The CDR3, as DNA: TGTGCCAGCAGTTACTCGAGAGGCTCTGAAGCTTTCTTT. It encodes CASSYSRGSEAFF.